This T cell receptor (beta chain) was profiled in a study of cytomegalovirus exposure and HLA in healthy donors. Study-wide points: The study carried out a later analysis of TCR beta sequences. It associated around 17,000 of them with specific HLA alleles at a false discovery rate of 0.05.

The PCR was carried out with 60 Vbeta primers and 13 Jbeta primers. Data came from immunoSEQ multiplex PCR; TCRdb stores just in-frame clones and leaves some out. The sample shows 100,000 to 150,000 clones, 81% of them seen only once. Turning to this clone: Its antigen is not identified.

In germline, CDR1 is SGHTA, CDR2 FQGNSA. The CDR3 extends over 17 amino acids. The trim removed 0 bases at V and 3 bases at J, leaving 7 bases unmatched. The TCR sequence derives from a man between 18 and 35 years old in good health and CMV-seronegative. The chain couples TRBV7-2 to TRBJ2-1; 8 nucleotides agree with TRBD2. The specimen sequenced was PBMCs. The CDR3 nucleotides are TGTGCCAGCAGCTTAGCCTATAGCGGGGCCCTCTACAATGAGCAGTTCTTC. It encodes CASSLAYSGALYNEQFF.